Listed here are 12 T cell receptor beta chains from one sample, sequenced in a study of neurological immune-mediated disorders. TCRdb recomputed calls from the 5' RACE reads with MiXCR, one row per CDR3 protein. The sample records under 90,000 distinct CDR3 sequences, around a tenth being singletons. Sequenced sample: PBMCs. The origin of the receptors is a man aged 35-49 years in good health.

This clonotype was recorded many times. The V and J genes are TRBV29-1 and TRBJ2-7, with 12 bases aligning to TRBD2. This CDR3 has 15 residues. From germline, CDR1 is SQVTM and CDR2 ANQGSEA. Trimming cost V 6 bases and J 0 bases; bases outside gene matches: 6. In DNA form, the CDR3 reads TGCAGCGTGGGACTAGCGGGCTTCACCTCCTACGAGCAGTACTTC. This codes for CSVGLAGFTSYEQYF.

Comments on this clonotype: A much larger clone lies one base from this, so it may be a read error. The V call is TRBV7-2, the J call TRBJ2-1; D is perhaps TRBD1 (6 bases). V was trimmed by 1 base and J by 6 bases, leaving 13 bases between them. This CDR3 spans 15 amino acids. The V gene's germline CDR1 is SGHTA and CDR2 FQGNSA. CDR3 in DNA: TGTGCCAGCAGCTTAGATTCAGGGGCCTGCAATGAGCAGTTCTTC. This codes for CASSLDSGACNEQFF.

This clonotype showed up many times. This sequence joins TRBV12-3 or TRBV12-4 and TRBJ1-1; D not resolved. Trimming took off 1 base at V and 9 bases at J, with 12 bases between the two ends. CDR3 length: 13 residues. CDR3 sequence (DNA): TGTGCCAGCAGTTTAGGGCAGAATGAGAAAGCTTTCTTT. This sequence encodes CASSLGQNEKAFF.

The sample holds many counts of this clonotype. This CDR3 is CASSLVGRGGYNEQFF. In nucleotides, the CDR3 is TGTGCCAGCAGCTTAGTCGGGCGGGGAGGATACAATGAGCAGTTCTTC. The V and J genes are TRBV11-2 and TRBJ2-1; perhaps TRBD2 as D (6 bases). The CDR3 loop spans 16 amino acids. The V end was cut by 1 base, the J end by 4 bases, with 14 bases between. Germline CDR1 is SGHAT and CDR2 is FQNNGV.

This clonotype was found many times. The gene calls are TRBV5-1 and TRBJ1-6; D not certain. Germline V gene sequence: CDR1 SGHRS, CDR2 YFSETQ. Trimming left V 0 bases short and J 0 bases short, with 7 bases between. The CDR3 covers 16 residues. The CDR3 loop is CASSLDQSSYNSPLHF. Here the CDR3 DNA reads TGCGCCAGCAGCTTGGATCAGAGCTCCTATAATTCACCCCTCCACTTT. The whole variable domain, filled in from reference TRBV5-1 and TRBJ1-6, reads KAGVTQTPRYLIKTRGQQVTLSCSPISGHRSVSWYQQTPGQGLQFLFEYFSETQRNKGNFPGRFSGRQFSNSRSEMNVSTLELGDSALYLCASSLDQSSYNSPLHFGNGTRLTVT.

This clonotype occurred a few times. The CDR3 spells CASSLSLPDDRGGLYEQYF. CDR3 in DNA: TGTGCCAGCAGCTTATCCCTCCCCGACGACAGGGGTGGTCTCTACGAGCAGTACTTC. The chain has TRBV7-8 and TRBJ2-7, with 8 bases matching TRBD1. This CDR3 spans 19 amino acids. Germline CDR1 SGHVS, CDR2 FQNEAQ. V shed 2 bases and J 3 bases; nucleotides not matched to a gene: 18.

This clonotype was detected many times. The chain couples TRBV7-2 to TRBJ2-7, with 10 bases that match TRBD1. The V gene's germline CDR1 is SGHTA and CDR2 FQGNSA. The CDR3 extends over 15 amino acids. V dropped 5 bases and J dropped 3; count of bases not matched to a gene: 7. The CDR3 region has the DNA TGTGCCAGCAGCAGAACGGGACAGGGGATCTACGAGCAGTACTTC. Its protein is CASSRTGQGIYEQYF.

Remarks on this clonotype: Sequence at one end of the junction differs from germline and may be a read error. Here the CDR3 reads CASKGAGGARELFF. CDR3 DNA sequence: TGTGCCAGCAAGGGTGCAGGTGGAGCCCGGGAACTGTTTTTT. V is TRBV28 and J is TRBJ2-2; D is perhaps TRBD2 (5 bases). The CDR3 totals 14 residues. CDR1 and CDR2 (germline): MDHEN, SYDVKM.

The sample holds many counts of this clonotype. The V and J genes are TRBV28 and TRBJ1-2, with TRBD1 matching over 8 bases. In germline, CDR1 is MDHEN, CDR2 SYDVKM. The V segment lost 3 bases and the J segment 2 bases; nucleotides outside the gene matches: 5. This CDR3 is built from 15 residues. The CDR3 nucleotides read TGTGCCAGCAGTTTCCCAACAGGGGGAAACTATGGCTACACCTTC. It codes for CASSFPTGGNYGYTF.

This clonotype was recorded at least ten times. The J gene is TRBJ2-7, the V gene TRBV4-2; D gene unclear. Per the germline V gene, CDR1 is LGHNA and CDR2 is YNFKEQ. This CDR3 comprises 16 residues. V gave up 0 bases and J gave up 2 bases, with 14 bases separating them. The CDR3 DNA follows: TGTGCCAGCAGCCAAGACGTGGGCTACCGGGCCTACGAGCAGTACTTC. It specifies CASSQDVGYRAYEQYF.

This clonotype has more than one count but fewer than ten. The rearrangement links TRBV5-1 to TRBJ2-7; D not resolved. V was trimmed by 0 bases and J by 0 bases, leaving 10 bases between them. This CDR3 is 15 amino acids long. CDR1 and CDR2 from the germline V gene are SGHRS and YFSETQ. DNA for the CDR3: TGCGCCAGCAGCTTGGTAGCAGCGCACTCCTACGAGCAGTACTTC. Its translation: CASSLVAAHSYEQYF.

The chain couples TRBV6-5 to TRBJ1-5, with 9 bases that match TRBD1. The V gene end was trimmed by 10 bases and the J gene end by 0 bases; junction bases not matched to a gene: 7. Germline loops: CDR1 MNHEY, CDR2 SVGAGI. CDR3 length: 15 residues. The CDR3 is CATLPGQGSNQPQHF. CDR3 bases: TGTGCCACCCTTCCGGGACAGGGTAGCAATCAGCCCCAGCATTTT.